This TCR beta chain emerged from a study of T cell repertoires in cytomegalovirus infection (dated 2019 in TCRdb). Concerning the study at large: Because public TCR beta signatures pointed to carriage of CMV infection together with the matching HLA type, the HLA type of each donor mattered for the analysis. Here is what the overall study found, with its caveats: In both this cohort and an independent roughly 350-donor cohort, the cumulative frequency of public TCR beta family members distinguished carriers of CMV infection plus the relevant HLA type. The ex vivo response was dominated by HLA-C-restricted CMV-specific TCR beta clonotypes, which also provided the single most frequent clonotype in two of eight donors.

Sequencing was carried out with an Illumina HiSeq 1500. TCRdb reworked the public reads: Q25 trimming with fastp, MiXCR clone assembly, productive beta chains retained. Every distinct CDR3 protein forms one entry, paired with its most common genes and DNA. Present in this sample are about 140,000 distinct CDR3 sequences, 5% to 6.5% of which were seen just once. The ten most abundant clones make up approximately 19% of the sample. At the junction V is shortened by 6 bases and J by 5 bases, with 13 bases in between. Taken from cysteine to phenylalanine, the CDR3 has 13 residues. Only the CDR3 DNA is retained, 39 bases long and in frame from the first base. CDR1 and CDR2 (DFQATT, SNEGSKA) derive from the germline V gene (reference sequence). On this clonotype itself: The specificity of this receptor is unknown. Base qualities are not recorded, but no much larger clone differs from it by a single base.

Rearrangement joined TRBV20-1 to TRBJ2-2, with the D gene not clear enough to name. Sequenced: PBMCs. The clonotype was recovered from a human donor in good health (CMV status not recorded). Some clones in this sample may be carry-over from other donors' samples. The CDR3 has the sequence CSAPIRVTGELFF. The DNA reads as follows: TGCAGTGCGCCTATCCGGGTAACCGGGGAGCTGTTTTTT.